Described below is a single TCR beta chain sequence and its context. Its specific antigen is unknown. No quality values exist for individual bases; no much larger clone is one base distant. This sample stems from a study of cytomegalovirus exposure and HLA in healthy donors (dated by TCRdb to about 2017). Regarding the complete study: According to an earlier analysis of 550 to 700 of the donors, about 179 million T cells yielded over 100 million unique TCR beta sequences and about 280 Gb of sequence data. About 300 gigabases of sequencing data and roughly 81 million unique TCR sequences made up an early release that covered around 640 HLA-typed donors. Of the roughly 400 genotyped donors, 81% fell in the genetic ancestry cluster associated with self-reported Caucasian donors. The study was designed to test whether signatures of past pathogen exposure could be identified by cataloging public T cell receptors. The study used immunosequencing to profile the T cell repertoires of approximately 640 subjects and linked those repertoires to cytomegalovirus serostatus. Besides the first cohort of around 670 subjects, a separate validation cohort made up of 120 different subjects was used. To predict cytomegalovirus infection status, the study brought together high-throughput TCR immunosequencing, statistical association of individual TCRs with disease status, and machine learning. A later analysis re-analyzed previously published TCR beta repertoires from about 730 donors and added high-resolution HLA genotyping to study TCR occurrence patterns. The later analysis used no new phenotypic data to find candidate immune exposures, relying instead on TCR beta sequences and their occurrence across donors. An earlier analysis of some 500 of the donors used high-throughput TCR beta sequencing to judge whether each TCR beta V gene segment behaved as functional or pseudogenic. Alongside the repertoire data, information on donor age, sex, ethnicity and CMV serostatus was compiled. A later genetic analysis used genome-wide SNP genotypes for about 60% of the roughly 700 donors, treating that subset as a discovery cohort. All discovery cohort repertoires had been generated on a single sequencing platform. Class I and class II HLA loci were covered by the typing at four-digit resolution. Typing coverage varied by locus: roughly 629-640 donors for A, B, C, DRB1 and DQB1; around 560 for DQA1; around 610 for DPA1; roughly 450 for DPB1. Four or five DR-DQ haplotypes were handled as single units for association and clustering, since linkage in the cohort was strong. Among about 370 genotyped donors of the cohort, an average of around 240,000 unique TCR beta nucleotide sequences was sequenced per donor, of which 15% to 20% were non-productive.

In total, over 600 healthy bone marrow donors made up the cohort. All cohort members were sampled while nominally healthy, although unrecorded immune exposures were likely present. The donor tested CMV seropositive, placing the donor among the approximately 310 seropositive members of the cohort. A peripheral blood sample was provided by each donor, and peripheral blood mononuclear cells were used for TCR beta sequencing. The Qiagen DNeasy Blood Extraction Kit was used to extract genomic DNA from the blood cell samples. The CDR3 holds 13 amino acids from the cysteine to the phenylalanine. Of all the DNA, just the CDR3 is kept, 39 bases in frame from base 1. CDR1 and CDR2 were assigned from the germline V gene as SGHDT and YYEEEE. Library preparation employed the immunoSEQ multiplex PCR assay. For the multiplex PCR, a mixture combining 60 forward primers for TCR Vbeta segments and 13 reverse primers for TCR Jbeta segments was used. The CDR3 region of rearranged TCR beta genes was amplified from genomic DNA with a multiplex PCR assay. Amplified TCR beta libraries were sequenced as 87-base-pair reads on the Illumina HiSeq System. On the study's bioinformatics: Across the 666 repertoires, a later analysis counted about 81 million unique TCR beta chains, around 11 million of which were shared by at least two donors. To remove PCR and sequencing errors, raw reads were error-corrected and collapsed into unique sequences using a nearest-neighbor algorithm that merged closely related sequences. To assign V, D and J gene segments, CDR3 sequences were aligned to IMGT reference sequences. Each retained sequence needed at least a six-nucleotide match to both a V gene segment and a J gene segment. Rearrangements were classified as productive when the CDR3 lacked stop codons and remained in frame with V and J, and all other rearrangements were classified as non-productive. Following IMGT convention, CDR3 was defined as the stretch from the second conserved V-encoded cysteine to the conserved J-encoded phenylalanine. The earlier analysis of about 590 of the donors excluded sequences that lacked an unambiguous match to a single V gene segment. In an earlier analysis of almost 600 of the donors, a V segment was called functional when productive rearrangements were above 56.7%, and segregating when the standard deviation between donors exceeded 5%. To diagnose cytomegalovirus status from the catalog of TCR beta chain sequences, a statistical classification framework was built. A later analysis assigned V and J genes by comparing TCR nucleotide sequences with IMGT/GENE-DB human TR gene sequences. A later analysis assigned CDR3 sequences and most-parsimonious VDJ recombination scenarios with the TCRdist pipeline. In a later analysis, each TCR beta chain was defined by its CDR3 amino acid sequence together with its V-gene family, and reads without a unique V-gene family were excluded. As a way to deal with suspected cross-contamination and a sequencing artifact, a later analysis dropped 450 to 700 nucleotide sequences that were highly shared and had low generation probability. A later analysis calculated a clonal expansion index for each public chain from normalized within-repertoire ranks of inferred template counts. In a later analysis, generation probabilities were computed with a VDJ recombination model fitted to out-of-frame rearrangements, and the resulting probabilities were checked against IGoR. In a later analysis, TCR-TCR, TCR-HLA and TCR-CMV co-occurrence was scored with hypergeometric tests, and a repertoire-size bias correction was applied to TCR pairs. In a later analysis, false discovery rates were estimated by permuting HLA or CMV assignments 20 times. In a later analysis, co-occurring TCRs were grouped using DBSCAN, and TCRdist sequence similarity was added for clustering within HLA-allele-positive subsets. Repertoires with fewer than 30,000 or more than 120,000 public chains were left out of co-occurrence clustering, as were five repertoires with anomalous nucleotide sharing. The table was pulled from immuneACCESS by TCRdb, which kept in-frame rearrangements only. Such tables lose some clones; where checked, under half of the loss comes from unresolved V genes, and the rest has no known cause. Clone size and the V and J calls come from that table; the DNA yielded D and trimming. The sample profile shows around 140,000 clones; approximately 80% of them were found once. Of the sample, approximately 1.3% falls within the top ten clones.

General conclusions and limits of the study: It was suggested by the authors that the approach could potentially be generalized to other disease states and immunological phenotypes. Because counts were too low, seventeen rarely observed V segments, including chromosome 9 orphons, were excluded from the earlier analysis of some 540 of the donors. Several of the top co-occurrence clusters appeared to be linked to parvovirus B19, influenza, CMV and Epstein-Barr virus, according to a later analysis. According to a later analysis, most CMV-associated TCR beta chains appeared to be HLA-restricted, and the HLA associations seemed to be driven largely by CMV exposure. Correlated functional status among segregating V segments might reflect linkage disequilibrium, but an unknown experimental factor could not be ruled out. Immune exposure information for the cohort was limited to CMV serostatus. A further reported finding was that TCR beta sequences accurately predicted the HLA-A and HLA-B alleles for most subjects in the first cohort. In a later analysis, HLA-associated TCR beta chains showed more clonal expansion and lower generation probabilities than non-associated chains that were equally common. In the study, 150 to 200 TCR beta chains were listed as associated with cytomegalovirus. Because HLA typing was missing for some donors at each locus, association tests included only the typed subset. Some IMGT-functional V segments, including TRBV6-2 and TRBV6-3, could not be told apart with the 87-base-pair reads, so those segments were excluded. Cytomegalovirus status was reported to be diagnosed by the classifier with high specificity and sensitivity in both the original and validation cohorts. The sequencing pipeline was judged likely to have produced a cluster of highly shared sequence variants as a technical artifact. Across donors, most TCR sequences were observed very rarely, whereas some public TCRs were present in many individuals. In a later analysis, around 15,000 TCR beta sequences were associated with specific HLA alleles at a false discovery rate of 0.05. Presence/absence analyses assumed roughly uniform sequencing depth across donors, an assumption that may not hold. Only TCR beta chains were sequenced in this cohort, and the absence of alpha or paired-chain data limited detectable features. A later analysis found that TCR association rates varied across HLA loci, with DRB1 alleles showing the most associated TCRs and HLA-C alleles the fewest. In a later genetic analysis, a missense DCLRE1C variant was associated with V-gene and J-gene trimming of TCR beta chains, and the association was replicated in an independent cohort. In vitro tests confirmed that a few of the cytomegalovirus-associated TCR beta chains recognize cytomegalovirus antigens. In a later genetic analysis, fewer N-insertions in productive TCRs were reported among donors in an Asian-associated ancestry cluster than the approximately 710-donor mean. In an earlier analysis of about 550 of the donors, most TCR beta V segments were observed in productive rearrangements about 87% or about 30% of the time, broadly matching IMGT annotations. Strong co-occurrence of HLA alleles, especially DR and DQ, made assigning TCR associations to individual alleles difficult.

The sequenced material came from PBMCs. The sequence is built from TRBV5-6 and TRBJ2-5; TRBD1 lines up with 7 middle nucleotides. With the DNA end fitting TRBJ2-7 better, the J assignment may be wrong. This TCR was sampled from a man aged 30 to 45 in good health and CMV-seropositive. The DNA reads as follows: TGTGCCAGCAGCCCGGGACAGACCTACGAGCAGTACTTC. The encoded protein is CASSPGQTYEQYF.